This T cell receptor (beta chain) stems from a study of CD8+CD57+ T cells in acquired aplastic anemia. On the study more broadly: Sorting CD4+ and CD8+ cells gave DNA averaging approximately 2.9 ug. Findings and caveats of the study: CD8+ Simpson's diversity in patients was not significantly different from that in controls.

This clonotype was counted only a few times. The antigen remains undetermined. The germline V gene encodes CDR1 LNHNV and CDR2 YYDKDF (reference sequence). With 3 bases removed from V and 7 bases from J, the gap between germline ends came to 10 bases. The CDR3 runs to 13 residues. Patients who underwent sequencing had shown CD8+CD57+ cell expansion by flow cytometry. Diagnosis of severe acquired aplastic anemia applied to all patients. Blood was sampled before the patients had received any therapy. TCR beta VDJ and CDR3 profiling used genomic DNA as template. TCRdb re-called the reads through MiXCR, storing one row per CDR3 protein. The data contain about 200,000 distinct CDR3 sequences, roughly 50% of them singletons.

The receptor was isolated from a human donor with aplastic anemia. Specimen: sorted CD4+, CD8+, or CD8+CD57+ T cells (not recorded which) from PBMCs. The genes are TRBV15 and TRBJ1-5; no reliable D call. CDR3 sequence: CATSRRLGQPQHF. CDR3 nucleotide sequence: TGTGCCACCAGCAGGCGTTTAGGGCAGCCCCAGCATTTT.